These 5 T cell receptor beta chains originate from one sample sequenced in a study of monozygotic twins with inflammatory bowel disease. Reanalyzing the 5' RACE reads, TCRdb keeps one entry per CDR3 protein, without DNA. The table for this sample gives 300,000 to 450,000 distinct CDR3 sequences. Sequences were obtained from blood. The receptor source for this set is a human donor with ulcerative colitis or Crohn's disease, or a healthy co-twin of an affected twin (not recorded which).

The chain uses TRBV15 and TRBJ1-4; TCRdb lists TRBD1, though no DNA is available to test this call. Germline loops: CDR1 LNHNV, CDR2 YYDKDF (reference sequence). There are 16 residues in the CDR3. The chain's CDR3 is CATSRYATGESEKLFF.

The chain is built from TRBV20-1 and TRBJ2-3; no DNA is available, so the TRBD1 call from TCRdb remains unchecked. CDR1 DFQATT and CDR2 SNEGSKA come from the germline V gene (reference sequence). The CDR3 sequence is 14 residues long. The CDR3 sequence: CSAKYRRGTDTQYF.

The chain is built from TRBV6-1 and TRBJ2-2; without DNA, the TCRdb call of TRBD1 cannot be checked. The CDR3 sequence is 13 residues long. Per germline, CDR1 MNHNS and CDR2 SASEGT. This chain's CDR3 is CASSAPATGELFF.

This rearrangement joins TRBV24-1 to TRBJ2-4; TCRdb gives TRBD2 as the D gene, but with no DNA this cannot be confirmed. This CDR3 comprises 14 residues. Germline lookup yields CDR1 KGHDR and CDR2 SFDVKD. CDR3 region: CATSEGGDKNIQYF.

J is TRBJ1-6 and V is TRBV15. CDR1 and CDR2 from the germline V gene are LNHNV and YYDKDF (reference sequence). CDR3 length: 13 residues. This chain's CDR3 is CATSRHQPSPLHF. Drawing the rest from reference TRBV15 and TRBJ1-6, the complete variable domain is DAMVIQNPRYQVTQFGKPVTLSCSQTLNHNVMYWYQQKSSQAPKLLFHYYDKDFNNEADTPDNFQSRRPNTSFCFLDIRSPGLGDTAMYLCATSRHQPSPLHFGNGTRLTVT.